These T cell receptor beta chains were read from a single sample in a study of cytomegalovirus exposure and HLA in healthy donors. The repertoire was sequenced with immunoSEQ multiplex PCR; TCRdb's copy has only in-frame clones and lacks some. The sample records approximately 100,000 clones, roughly three fifths being singletons. The sequenced material came from PBMCs. These receptors all come from a man younger than 45 in good health and CMV-seronegative. The CDR3 runs from the conserved cysteine through the conserved F or W. The D gene is left open where the match is weak. Rows give clone size only sometimes, using once, few, many, or a class for an expanded clone.

>TRBJ1-3|-|TRBV2|-
TGTGCCAGCAGTGCGACAGCTACGAGCTCTGGAAACACCATATATTTT
CASSATATSSGNTIYF
>TRBJ1-2|-|TRBV7-6|-
TGTGCCAGCAGCTTAACGCCTAAGGGGTATGGCTACACCTTC
CASSLTPKGYGYTF
>TRBJ1-5|-|TRBV6-5|-
TGTGCCAGCGGCTCTAGAGAGCCCCAGCATTTT
CASGSREPQHF
>TRBJ1-1|-|TRBV9|TRBD1
TGTGCCAGCAGCGTACGGGGACAGGGGGCTCACACTGAAGCTTTCTTT
CASSVRGQGAHTEAFF
>TRBJ1-2|-|TRBV4-2|TRBD1
TGTGCCAGCAGCCAAGGGGACAGGTCCTACACCTTC
CASSQGDRSYTF
>TRBJ2-7|-|TRBV5-1|-
TGCGCCAGCGGGACGGGACAAGCAGGCTCCTACGAGCAGTACTTC
CASGTGQAGSYEQYF
>TRBJ2-3|few|TRBV2|TRBD2
TGTGCCAGCAGTGGTGGCGGGAGAGGGGATACGCAGTATTTT
CASSGGGRGDTQYF
>TRBJ2-2|-|TRBV7-3|-
TGTGCCAGCAGCTTGAGTGGTCCTACGAACACCGGGGAGCTGTTTTTT
CASSLSGPTNTGELFF
>TRBJ2-1|-|TRBV9|TRBD2
TGTGCCAGCAGCTTGGGACTAGCGGACTACAATGAGCAGTTCTTC
CASSLGLADYNEQFF
>TRBJ2-3|-|TRBV6-6|-
TGTGCCAGCATCAGGACTATGCAAAACACAGATACGCAGTATTTT
CASIRTMQNTDTQYF
>TRBJ2-7|few|TRBV28|TRBD2
TGTGCCAGCAGTCTGGGACTAGCGGGAGGATACGAGCAGTACTTC
CASSLGLAGGYEQYF
>TRBJ1-3|-|TRBV6-5|-
TGTGCCAGCAGGCCAGATCTCCACTCTGGAAACACCATATATTTT
CASRPDLHSGNTIYF
>TRBJ1-6|-|TRBV6-6|-
TGTGCCAGCATCCCATCAGGGGCGCGTAATTCACCCCTCCACTTT
CASIPSGARNSPLHF
>TRBJ2-3|-|TRBV28|-
TGTGCCAGCACCACCACGCGCAGGTTCACAGATACGCAGTATTTT
CASTTTRRFTDTQYF
>TRBJ2-4|once|TRBV27|TRBD2
TGTGCCAGCAAAGCCACTAGCGGCTGGAGGGGGGACATTCAGTACTTC
CASKATSGWRGDIQYF
>TRBJ2-7|few|TRBV28|TRBD2
TGTGCCAGCAGTTTACCGCAAACTAGCGGGGGATACGAGCAGTACTTC
CASSLPQTSGGYEQYF
>TRBJ2-7|-|TRBV28|TRBD1
TGTGCCAGCAGACCCCGACAGGGCAGATACGAGCAGTACTTC
CASRPRQGRYEQYF
>TRBJ1-5|-|TRBV23-1|-
TGCGCCAGCAGTCAATGCCCTGCCGGTTGTAGCAATCAGCCCCAGCATTTT
CASSQCPAGCSNQPQHF
>TRBJ1-6|once|TRBV7-6|-
TGTGCCAGCAGCCGTGACGGGTATAATTCACCCCTCCACTTT
CASSRDGYNSPLHF
>TRBJ2-7|-|TRBV7-2|-
TGTGCCAGCAGCTTAGGGTTAGCCCGGGTATTGGACGAGCAGTACTTC
CASSLGLARVLDEQYF
>TRBJ2-7|-|TRBV6-1|-
TGTGCCAGCAGTCAAGGGGGGCCTAGCGGATCTTACGAGCAGTACTTC
CASSQGGPSGSYEQYF
>TRBJ2-1|-|TRBV6-4|TRBD1
TGTGCCAGCAGTGCGGCAGGGGGCTACAATGAGCAGTTCTTC
CASSAAGGYNEQFF
>TRBJ2-7|-|TRBV5-4|-
TGTGCCAGCAGCCCCAGGGGCCAACCTGCCTACGAGCAGTACTTC
CASSPRGQPAYEQYF
>TRBJ1-1|few|TRBV6-4|TRBD1
TGTGCCAGCAGCCCGACCGGGACAGGGGAAGCTTTCTTT
CASSPTGTGEAFF
>TRBJ1-2|few|TRBV27|-
TGTGCCAGCAGTGACGCGGACAGTTATGGCTACACCTTC
CASSDADSYGYTF
>TRBJ2-3|-|TRBV5-1|TRBD2
TGCGCCAGCAGCTTGGTAGTAGCGGGAGGGCCGGGGACAGATACGCAGTATTTT
CASSLVVAGGPGTDTQYF
>TRBJ2-7|-|TRBV7-3|-
TGTGCCAGCAGCTTAACTGGTTCATCCTACGAGCAGTACTTC
CASSLTGSSYEQYF
>TRBJ2-1|-|TRBV7-3|TRBD1
TGTGCCAGCAGCTTGGACAGGGGCAATGAGCAGTTCTTC
CASSLDRGNEQFF
>TRBJ1-1|few|TRBV6-1|-
TGTGCCAGCAGTGAATCAGGGGTACGACTGAACACTGAAGCTTTCTTT
CASSESGVRLNTEAFF
>TRBJ1-5|-|TRBV19|TRBD1
TGTGCCAGTAGATCCGGACAGGTAGATCAACCCCAGCATTTT
CASRSGQVDQPQHF
>TRBJ1-1|-|TRBV4-2|TRBD1
TGTGCCAGCAGCCCTTTAGGACAGGGCTGGAACACTGAAGCTTTCTTT
CASSPLGQGWNTEAFF
>TRBJ2-1|-|TRBV9|TRBD2
TGTGCCAGCAGCCCTCCATGGGGGGGGGAGGAGCAGTTCTTC
CASSPPWGGEEQFF
>TRBJ1-5|-|TRBV28|TRBD1
TGTGCCAGCAGTTTCGGACAGGGCAATCAGCCCCAGCATTTT
CASSFGQGNQPQHF
>TRBJ2-7|-|TRBV7-3|-
TGTGCCAGCAGCCGCCCCCTTGGCGGGGACTCCTACGAGCAGTACTTC
CASSRPLGGDSYEQYF
>TRBJ2-3|-|TRBV9|-
TGTGCCAGCAGCGTAGCCGGGGGAGAAGGCACAGATACGCAGTATTTT
CASSVAGGEGTDTQYF
>TRBJ2-1|-|TRBV30|TRBD2
TGTGCCTGGAGTACTTTTGGGACTAGCGGGAGAAGGGGGCGCAATGAGCAGTTCTTC
CAWSTFGTSGRRGRNEQFF
>TRBJ2-7|-|TRBV6-1|-
TGTGCCAGCAGTGAAGACAGGTACTCCTACGAGCAGTACTTC
CASSEDRYSYEQYF
>TRBJ1-5|-|TRBV6-1|-
TGTGCCAGCAGTGACGGACAGCCAAATCAGCCCCAGCATTTT
CASSDGQPNQPQHF
>TRBJ2-7|-|TRBV11-2|TRBD1
TGTGCCAGCAGCTTCCAGCCATCGGGACAGGGCTACGAGCAGTACTTC
CASSFQPSGQGYEQYF
>TRBJ2-5|-|TRBV28|-
TGTGCCAGCAGTTCCGCCCAGCGGATTAGGGGGGAGACCCAGTACTTC
CASSSAQRIRGETQYF
>TRBJ2-1|-|TRBV30|TRBD2
TGTGCCTGGTTAGGTCCGGGACTAGCGGAGCAGTTCTTC
CAWLGPGLAEQFF
>TRBJ2-3|-|TRBV9|TRBD1
TGTGCCAGCAGCGGACTTGGACAGGGCGAAGATACGCAGTATTTT
CASSGLGQGEDTQYF
>TRBJ2-5|-|TRBV5-8|TRBD1
TGTGCCAGCAGCTTGGACAGGGGGGAGACCCAGTACTTC
CASSLDRGETQYF
>TRBJ2-5|-|TRBV5-1|TRBD1
TGCGCCAGCAGCTCCCGGGACAGGGTAGAGACCCAGTACTTC
CASSSRDRVETQYF
>TRBJ2-1|few|TRBV7-3|TRBD2
TGTGCCAGCAGCTTAACGTCAGCGGGACTAGCGGGTTTAGGGGAGCAGTTCTTC
CASSLTSAGLAGLGEQFF
>TRBJ1-2|-|TRBV15|-
TGTGCCACCACCCAACGAGGACTAGGCTACACCTTC
CATTQRGLGYTF
>TRBJ2-3|-|TRBV27|TRBD1
TGTGCCAGCAGCTCCCGGACAGGGGGCACAGATACGCAGTATTTT
CASSSRTGGTDTQYF
>TRBJ2-1|-|TRBV4-1|TRBD1
TGCGCCAGCAGCCCCTCGGACAGGAATGTTGGCAATGAGCAGTTCTTC
CASSPSDRNVGNEQFF
>TRBJ2-5|few|TRBV28|TRBD2
TGTGCCAGCAGTTTAACGGCGGGAGATTGGCAAGAGACCCAGTACTTC
CASSLTAGDWQETQYF